This T cell receptor (beta chain) was recovered during a study of blood T cell repertoires in COVID-19 (TCRdb year 2020). A note on the overall study: Collaborator samples came from the United States, Italy and Spain and covered acute and convalescent phases of COVID-19. The sample metadata nearly always contained a de-identified subject ID, COVID-19 status, age in years and sex. Where available, HLA class I and class II types were taken from metadata supplied by the sample provider and were not determined by assay-based typing. The repertoires were released in a freely available public database intended as a resource for research on the immune response to SARS-CoV-2. Samples were obtained from the ongoing ImmuneRACE study (first 160 participants) and from 1,254 subjects provided by 6 global collaborators. Deeply sampled blood TCRbeta repertoires from subjects exposed to, actively infected with, or recovered from COVID-19 were included in the dataset. The prospective study material was composed of cDNA or gDNA derived from T cells, B-cell-depleted T cells, or PBMCs. What the authors observed across the whole study: Clinical and demographic metadata were provided uncurated, with the amount varying by source and participant.

One collaborating source in Seattle enrolled patients during active infection and followed them longitudinally through the course of disease. Each collaborating institution followed its own protocols to collect whole blood in K2EDTA tubes. For TCRbeta analysis, collaborators shipped samples as frozen whole blood, isolated PBMCs, or DNA extracted from either of those sample types. The immunoSEQ Assay, a bias-controlled multiplex PCR, was used to amplify TCRbeta CDR3 regions from genomic DNA. In the authors' own workflow: The number of nucleated cells in each sample was estimated from the amplification of reference gene primers within the assay. To quantify the absolute abundance of each unique TCRbeta CDR3 rearrangement, sequence reads were collapsed and filtered. For each sample, productive Simpson clonality was calculated as the square root of Simpson's diversity index across productive rearrangements. The source is immuneACCESS, and TCRdb retained only in-frame sequences with V and J called. Part of the clones is not carried over; for the studies checked, unresolved V genes explain less than half of this, and the remainder is unexplained. The V and J calls and clone size are taken from that table; D and trimming were inferred from the DNA. The sample table shows approximately 290,000 clones, and around 92% are seen once. The ten largest clones add up to 11% of the sample.

Trimming at the junction amounts to 5 bases on V and 5 bases on J, and the germline ends lie 18 bases apart. As encoded in the germline V gene, CDR1 is SGHAT while CDR2 is FQNNGV. Measured from the cysteine to the phenylalanine, the CDR3 is 15 residues long. The CDR3 DNA has 45 bases and is translated from base 1. As regards this clone: The clone's antigen remains unknown. There are no base qualities to consult, and no much larger clone falls within one base.

The receptor was isolated from a woman in her twenties or thirties with COVID-19, enrolled during active disease. Sequencing used peripheral blood. The V and J segments used are TRBV11-2 and TRBJ1-1, and TRBD1 may be the D gene, going by 5 matching bases. The DNA is as follows: TGTGCCAGCAGCCCCCGGGGCAGGGACTATACTGAAGCTTTCTTT. This yields the protein CASSPRGRDYTEAFF.